This entry lists 11 T cell receptor beta chains sequenced from one sample in a study of sequential checkpoint blockade in melanoma (dated by TCRdb to about 2019). This sample's treatment or condition label indicates: randomized to nivolumab then ipilimumab (arm A) or the reverse (arm B). The library was built by means of the immunoSEQ multiplex PCR assay. The source is immuneACCESS, and TCRdb retained only in-frame sequences with V and J called. Part of the clones is not carried over; for the studies checked, unresolved V genes explain less than half of this, and the remainder is unexplained. The sample table shows 17,000 or so clones, and approximately 70% are seen once. About an eighth of the sample lies in the top ten. The sequencing here drew on CD8+ T cells sorted from blood (inferred from file names), taken from a patient given nivolumab and ipilimumab in sequence. These receptor sequences come from a human donor with melanoma.

CDR3 region: CAISDAGTLSSYNEQFF. The CDR3 coding sequence is TGTGCCATCAGTGACGCCGGGACTCTCAGCTCCTACAATGAGCAGTTCTTC. The chain joins TRBV10-3 to TRBJ2-1, with D perhaps TRBD2 (6 bases). V was clipped by 3 bases and J by 0 bases, with 15 bases between them. The CDR3 length is 17 residues. Germline loops: CDR1 ENHRY, CDR2 SYGVKD.

The gene calls are TRBV25-1 and TRBJ1-2, with TRBD1 matching 8 bases. Germline CDR1 MGHDK, CDR2 SYGVNS. The J segment lost 3 bases and the V segment lost 8 bases, leaving 8 bases of the junction unmatched. The CDR3 loop spans 14 amino acids. The CDR3 protein is CASSRTGSDYGYTF. The CDR3 coding sequence is TGTGCCAGCTCTCGGACAGGGTCAGACTATGGCTACACCTTC.

V usage is TRBV5-5 and J usage is TRBJ2-2, with 14 bases lining up with TRBD2. Per germline, CDR1 SGHKS and CDR2 YYEKEE (reference sequence). The CDR3 consists of 16 residues. The V segment lost 2 bases and the J segment 7 bases; nucleotides outside the gene matches: 4. CDR3 protein: CASSFRTSGGFGELFF. The CDR3 bases are TGTGCCAGCAGCTTTCGGACTAGCGGGGGGTTCGGGGAGCTGTTTTTT.

This chain uses TRBV7-9 with TRBJ1-3; a weak D match, TRBD1 (5 bases). This CDR3 has 15 amino acids. Germline V gene sequence: CDR1 SEHNR, CDR2 FQNEAQ (reference sequence). V was trimmed by 1 base and J by 4 bases, leaving 11 bases between them. The CDR3 nucleotides are TGTGCCAGCAGCTTAGAGGGGAATAAGGGAAACACCATATATTTT. Translating gives CASSLEGNKGNTIYF.

The chain uses TRBV7-6 and TRBJ1-2; D is possibly TRBD1 (5 bases). Germline lookup yields CDR1 SGHVS and CDR2 FNYEAQ. This CDR3 spans 15 amino acids. The ends were cut back, 0 bases at V and 7 bases at J, with 15 bases in the middle. CDR3 sequence reads: CASSLATRGVGGYTF. The CDR3 DNA sequence: TGTGCCAGCAGCTTAGCGACTAGAGGGGTTGGTGGCTACACCTTC.

V and J are TRBV6-6 and TRBJ2-1; 11 nucleotides match TRBD2. Germline loops: CDR1 MNHNY, CDR2 SVGAGI (reference sequence). V was clipped by 2 bases and J by 7 bases; unmatched bases: 4. The CDR3 totals 15 residues. The CDR3 sequence: CASSYTSGRKNEQFF. In nucleotides, the CDR3 is TGTGCCAGCAGTTACACTAGCGGGAGAAAGAATGAGCAGTTCTTC.

This sequence joins TRBV6-6 and TRBJ1-1, with D maybe TRBD1 (5 bases). This CDR3 contains 14 residues. The germline gives CDR1 MNHNY, CDR2 SVGAGI (reference sequence). Trimming stripped 0 bases from V and 4 bases from J, with 9 bases between. The CDR3 nucleotides are TGTGCCAGCAGTTACTCCGTAAGGGGCACTGAAGCTTTCTTT. Translated: CASSYSVRGTEAFF.

J is TRBJ2-7 and V is TRBV28, with 8 bases fitting TRBD2. The V gene end was trimmed by 6 bases and the J gene end by 7 bases; junction bases not matched to a gene: 5. The CDR3 consists of 12 residues. In germline, CDR1 is MDHEN, CDR2 SYDVKM. CDR3: CASSRLAWEQYF. In DNA, the CDR3 is TGTGCCAGCAGCCGACTAGCGTGGGAGCAGTACTTC.

The chain carries TRBV6-5 and TRBJ2-5; 10 bases map to TRBD2. V trimming: 6 bases; J trimming: 4 bases; junction bases outside the gene matches: 8. This CDR3 has 15 residues. The germline V gene has CDR1 MNHEY and CDR2 SVGAGI. The CDR3 spells CASSPRAGGGETQYF. For the CDR3, the DNA is TGTGCCAGCAGCCCGCGAGCGGGGGGGGGAGAGACCCAGTACTTC.

This chain uses TRBV7-9 with TRBJ2-5; weak D call: TRBD2 (5 bases). Judging by the DNA end, TRBJ2-7 fits better; the J call may be wrong. The germline V gene encodes CDR1 SEHNR and CDR2 FQNEAQ (reference sequence). This CDR3 contains 16 residues. The DNA of the CDR3 is TGTGCCAGCAGCGAATCCTCGGGGTTACGTATCTACGAGCAGTACTTC. It encodes CASSESSGLRIYEQYF.

The gene calls are TRBV6-5 and TRBJ1-2, with D unclear. Germline loops: CDR1 MNHEY, CDR2 SVGAGI. The CDR3 consists of 12 residues. V was pared by 4 bases and J by 4 bases, with 7 bases between. The CDR3 nucleotides are TGTGCCAGCAGTTCCTCCTTCTATGGCTACACCTTC. Its protein product is CASSSSFYGYTF.